These T cell receptor beta chains were read from a single sample in a study of control samples from healthy donors and cancer patients. TCRdb's table, derived via immunoSEQ multiplex PCR, lists solely in-frame clones and lacks some. The profile shows tens of thousands of clones, roughly nine tenths of them singletons. The sequenced material came from blood. All receptors come from a woman in her forties or fifties in good health. Each CDR3 is given with its conserved first and last residue. D genes are given only for firm matches. Clone size is stated in some rows and not others, as once, few, many or a class when expanded.

DNA: TGTGCCAGCAGTGAGACAAGCTCTGGAAACACCATATATTTT; CDR3: CASSETSSGNTIYF; D: .; V: TRBV6-1; J: TRBJ1-3; size: .; length: 14
DNA: TGTGCCAGCTCACCACTTCCGGGGTCGGGAGCCAAAAACATTCAGTACTTC; CDR3: CASSPLPGSGAKNIQYF; D: .; V: TRBV18; J: TRBJ2-4; size: .; length: 17
DNA: TGTGCCAGCAGCTTAAGCCAGATTAATGAAAAACTGTTTTTT; CDR3: CASSLSQINEKLFF; D: .; V: TRBV5-6; J: TRBJ1-4; size: .; length: 14
DNA: TGTGCCAGCAGTTTATTGATCGCAGACAACACTGAAGCTTTCTTT; CDR3: CASSLLIADNTEAFF; D: .; V: TRBV28; J: TRBJ1-1; size: .; length: 15
DNA: TGTGCCAGCAGCCGTTTGGGACAGCTCTATGGCTACACCTTC; CDR3: CASSRLGQLYGYTF; D: TRBD1; V: TRBV14; J: TRBJ1-2; size: once; length: 14
DNA: TGTGCCAGTATTCCCGCTCTAGGGGGGAGTCCTCCAGATACGCAGTATTTT; CDR3: CASIPALGGSPPDTQYF; D: .; V: TRBV19; J: TRBJ2-3; size: .; length: 17
DNA: TGTGCCAGTTCATGGGGGACAAGCTATGGCTACACCTTC; CDR3: CASSWGTSYGYTF; D: .; V: TRBV6-5; J: TRBJ1-2; size: .; length: 13
DNA: TGTGCCAGCAGCTTACCCCCTTGGATAGCGGGAGGGCACGAGCAGTACTTC; CDR3: CASSLPPWIAGGHEQYF; D: TRBD2; V: TRBV7-9; J: TRBJ2-7; size: .; length: 17
DNA: TGTGCCAGCAGGCCGGGACTAGGTATCGGGGAGCTGTTTTTT; CDR3: CASRPGLGIGELFF; D: TRBD2; V: TRBV7-2; J: TRBJ2-2; size: .; length: 14
DNA: TGCGCCAGCAGCGAAACCGGGACACAGAACACCGGGGAGCTGTTTTTT; CDR3: CASSETGTQNTGELFF; D: .; V: TRBV5-1; J: TRBJ2-2; size: .; length: 16
DNA: TGTGCCAGCACGCGTGACAGGAACACTGAAGCTTTCTTT; CDR3: CASTRDRNTEAFF; D: .; V: TRBV6-5; J: TRBJ1-1; size: .; length: 13
DNA: TGTGCCAGCAGTGAAGGGACTAGCGGAAACAATGAGCAGTTCTTC; CDR3: CASSEGTSGNNEQFF; D: TRBD2; V: TRBV6-1; J: TRBJ2-1; size: .; length: 15
DNA: TGTGCCAGCTCACCACAGGGGCTCTACAGGTCCTATCAGCCCCAGCATTTT; CDR3: CASSPQGLYRSYQPQHF; D: .; V: TRBV18; J: TRBJ1-5; size: .; length: 17
DNA: TGTGCCAGCAGCTATAGCGGGAGGGGTAACAATGAGCAGTTCTTC; CDR3: CASSYSGRGNNEQFF; D: TRBD2; V: TRBV7-2; J: TRBJ2-1; size: .; length: 15
DNA: TGTGCCACCAGCGGGACGGCGAACACCGGGGAGCTGTTTTTT; CDR3: CATSGTANTGELFF; D: .; V: TRBV15; J: TRBJ2-2; size: .; length: 14
DNA: TGTGCCAGCAGCTTGGGGTCTCTCCAGGAGCAGTTCTTC; CDR3: CASSLGSLQEQFF; D: .; V: TRBV7-9; J: TRBJ2-1; size: .; length: 13
DNA: TGTGCCACCAGCAGAGATCTCAGGGGAGGCAATCAGCCCCAGCATTTT; CDR3: CATSRDLRGGNQPQHF; D: .; V: TRBV15; J: TRBJ1-5; size: .; length: 16
DNA: TGTGCCAGCTCGGCAGTCACCCTCTCCACCGGGGAGCTGTTTTTT; CDR3: CASSAVTLSTGELFF; D: .; V: TRBV6-5; J: TRBJ2-2; size: .; length: 15
DNA: TGTGCCAGCAGCTTAGAGGGACTAGCGGGAGGTCTAAGCTCCTACAATGAGCAGTTCTTC; CDR3: CASSLEGLAGGLSSYNEQFF; D: TRBD2; V: TRBV11-3; J: TRBJ2-1; size: .; length: 20
DNA: TGTGCCAGCAGTTTGGGCTACACCTCGGAGCAGTTCTTC; CDR3: CASSLGYTSEQFF; D: .; V: TRBV12-3/TRBV12-4; J: TRBJ2-1; size: .; length: 13
DNA: TGTGCCAGCAGCTTATCAGGGGCGAGCAATCAGCCCCAGCATTTT; CDR3: CASSLSGASNQPQHF; D: .; V: TRBV7-2; J: TRBJ1-5; size: .; length: 15
DNA: TGTGCCAGCACCCCAGGCCCCGGGACTAGCGGGAGTTTTAGGGACAAAAACATTCAGTACTTC; CDR3: CASTPGPGTSGSFRDKNIQYF; D: TRBD2; V: TRBV6-2/TRBV6-3; J: TRBJ2-4; size: .; length: 21
DNA: TGTGCCAGCAGCAGGGTTGGCAGGGACTATGGCTACACCTTC; CDR3: CASSRVGRDYGYTF; D: .; V: TRBV3-1/TRBV3-2; J: TRBJ1-2; size: .; length: 14
DNA: TGTGCCAGCAGTAAGGGACTTAATGAAAAACTGTTTTTT; CDR3: CASSKGLNEKLFF; D: .; V: TRBV2; J: TRBJ1-4; size: few; length: 13
DNA: TGTGCCAGCAGTTTGGGGCCCACAACATCAGCCTACGAGCAGTACTTC; CDR3: CASSLGPTTSAYEQYF; D: .; V: TRBV28; J: TRBJ2-7; size: .; length: 16
DNA: TGTGCTAGTGCCATCCGGGGAAGCTCCTACAATGAGCAGTTCTTC; CDR3: CASAIRGSSYNEQFF; D: .; V: TRBV12-5; J: TRBJ2-1; size: .; length: 15
DNA: TGTGCCAGCAGCTTGCGGGATTCTGGGGCCAACGTCCTGACTTTC; CDR3: CASSLRDSGANVLTF; D: .; V: TRBV5-6; J: TRBJ2-6; size: .; length: 15
DNA: TGTGCCAGCAGCTTAAGGGGACAGGGAGCGACAGATACGCAGTATTTT; CDR3: CASSLRGQGATDTQYF; D: TRBD1; V: TRBV7-3; J: TRBJ2-3; size: .; length: 16
DNA: TGTGCCAGCAATCAGGACGGTAGCTATGGCTACACCTTC; CDR3: CASNQDGSYGYTF; D: .; V: TRBV6-6; J: TRBJ1-2; size: .; length: 13
DNA: TGTGCCAGCTCAAAGGGGACTAGCGGACGGAGCACCGGGGAGCTGTTTTTT; CDR3: CASSKGTSGRSTGELFF; D: TRBD2; V: TRBV18; J: TRBJ2-2; size: .; length: 17
DNA: TGCGCCAGCAGCCCAAGGGTCGGCCCCGAGGTGGGGCAGTTCTTC; CDR3: CASSPRVGPEVGQFF; D: .; V: TRBV5-1; J: TRBJ2-1; size: .; length: 15
DNA: TGTGCCAGCAGTCGAATTGCCGGGGAGCTGTTTTTT; CDR3: CASSRIAGELFF; D: .; V: TRBV7-2; J: TRBJ2-2; size: .; length: 12
DNA: TGCAGTGCCCTGGGGGAGACTGAAGCTTTCTTT; CDR3: CSALGETEAFF; D: .; V: TRBV20-1; J: TRBJ1-1; size: .; length: 11
DNA: TGTGCCAGCACCGACAGGGGGCTTGGTAATGAAAAACTGTTTTTT; CDR3: CASTDRGLGNEKLFF; D: TRBD1; V: TRBV28; J: TRBJ1-4; size: .; length: 15
DNA: TGCGCCAGCAGCCCCGAACAGGGGGCGATTAACTATGGCTACACCTTC; CDR3: CASSPEQGAINYGYTF; D: TRBD1; V: TRBV4-1; J: TRBJ1-2; size: few; length: 16
DNA: TGTGCCAGCAGCTTAGATGGGAGTGGGGACACGCAGTATTTT; CDR3: CASSLDGSGDTQYF; D: .; V: TRBV7-9; J: TRBJ2-3; size: once; length: 14
DNA: TGTGCCAGCAGCTTGGGAGGGAACACTGAAGCTTTCTTT; CDR3: CASSLGGNTEAFF; D: .; V: TRBV5-4; J: TRBJ1-1; size: .; length: 13
DNA: TGTGCCAGCTCACTCTCTACCCCAGGGACAGGGGAAGGAGAGACCCAGTACTTC; CDR3: CASSLSTPGTGEGETQYF; D: TRBD1; V: TRBV18; J: TRBJ2-5; size: .; length: 18
DNA: TGTGCCAGCAGTGCCAAAACCTGGGAGCTGTTTTTT; CDR3: CASSAKTWELFF; D: .; V: TRBV25-1; J: TRBJ2-2; size: once; length: 12
DNA: TGCGCCAGCAGCCAAGAAGGACTAGCGATTAATACGCAGTATTTT; CDR3: CASSQEGLAINTQYF; D: TRBD2; V: TRBV4-1; J: TRBJ2-3; size: once; length: 15
DNA: TGTGCCAGCAGTTCTAGTGGTCCCTGGGAGACCCAGTACTTC; CDR3: CASSSSGPWETQYF; D: .; V: TRBV27; J: TRBJ2-5; size: .; length: 14
DNA: TGTGCCAGCAGGCGTCCGGGGACTAGCGGGGTTCTTTCCTACGAGCAGTACTTC; CDR3: CASRRPGTSGVLSYEQYF; D: TRBD2; V: TRBV6-4; J: TRBJ2-7; size: .; length: 18
DNA: TGTGCCAGTAGTCTAACGACTAGCGGGATTAATGAGCAGTTCTTC; CDR3: CASSLTTSGINEQFF; D: TRBD2; V: TRBV19; J: TRBJ2-1; size: .; length: 15
DNA: TGTGCCAGCAGCCCTGACTCAGGGTTCCTTGGCTACACCTTC; CDR3: CASSPDSGFLGYTF; D: .; V: TRBV7-3; J: TRBJ1-2; size: .; length: 14
DNA: TGTGCCAGCTCACCCGACAGAATAAATTCACCCCTCCACTTT; CDR3: CASSPDRINSPLHF; D: .; V: TRBV18; J: TRBJ1-6; size: few; length: 14
DNA: TGTGCCAGCAGAAACCCCGTAGGCGGTGAAAAACTGTTTTTT; CDR3: CASRNPVGGEKLFF; D: .; V: TRBV6-5; J: TRBJ1-4; size: .; length: 14
DNA: TGTGCCAGCAGGGTTTTCTACGGGACACTTCAAGAGACCCAGTACTTC; CDR3: CASRVFYGTLQETQYF; D: .; V: TRBV5-4; J: TRBJ2-5; size: .; length: 16
DNA: TGTGCCACCAGCAGAGGGACAGTTAGCAATCAGCCCCAGCATTTT; CDR3: CATSRGTVSNQPQHF; D: .; V: TRBV15; J: TRBJ1-5; size: .; length: 15
DNA: TGTGCCAGCAGCACCGGACTAGCGACGGGCTACGAGCAGTACTTC; CDR3: CASSTGLATGYEQYF; D: TRBD2; V: TRBV5-4; J: TRBJ2-7; size: .; length: 15
DNA: TGTGCCAGCAGCTTAGTTGCAGGGGTGAACACTGAAGCTTTCTTT; CDR3: CASSLVAGVNTEAFF; D: .; V: TRBV11-1; J: TRBJ1-1; size: few; length: 15
DNA: TGTGCCAGCAGTCCCTTCAACTACGAGCAGTACTTC; CDR3: CASSPFNYEQYF; D: .; V: TRBV6-2/TRBV6-3; J: TRBJ2-7; size: once; length: 12
DNA: TGTGCCAGCAGTGATACGGGAACCCTAGGCCACGAGCAGTACTTC; CDR3: CASSDTGTLGHEQYF; D: .; V: TRBV2; J: TRBJ2-7; size: .; length: 15
DNA: TGCAGCGTTGAAGGGCGACAGGGGGATGGCTACACCTTC; CDR3: CSVEGRQGDGYTF; D: TRBD1; V: TRBV29-1; J: TRBJ1-2; size: once; length: 13
DNA: TGTGCCAGCAGTTACTCGGGCCGGACGAACACTGAAGCTTTCTTT; CDR3: CASSYSGRTNTEAFF; D: .; V: TRBV6-5; J: TRBJ1-1; size: .; length: 15
DNA: TGTGCCAGTAGCACAGGGGGAATTCAGCCCCAGCATTTT; CDR3: CASSTGGIQPQHF; D: TRBD1; V: TRBV19; J: TRBJ1-5; size: .; length: 13
DNA: TGTGCCAGTAGTTCGCTGGAGGTCACAGATACGCAGTATTTT; CDR3: CASSSLEVTDTQYF; D: .; V: TRBV19; J: TRBJ2-3; size: .; length: 14
DNA: TGCGCCAGCAGCCAAGCACTACTAGCGGGAGATAGTAATGAGCAGTTCTTC; CDR3: CASSQALLAGDSNEQFF; D: TRBD2; V: TRBV4-1; J: TRBJ2-1; size: few; length: 17
DNA: TGCGCCAGCAGCCAAGTGGTCCCTCGTGGAGCGAACACCGGGGAGCTGTTTTTT; CDR3: CASSQVVPRGANTGELFF; D: .; V: TRBV4-1; J: TRBJ2-2; size: .; length: 18
DNA: TGTGCCAGCAGTTTCGCAGGAATAGGCTACACCTTC; CDR3: CASSFAGIGYTF; D: .; V: TRBV28; J: TRBJ1-2; size: .; length: 12
DNA: TGTGCCAGCTCACCTCGGACAGACTTGAGAAACACCATATATTTT; CDR3: CASSPRTDLRNTIYF; D: .; V: TRBV18; J: TRBJ1-3; size: .; length: 15